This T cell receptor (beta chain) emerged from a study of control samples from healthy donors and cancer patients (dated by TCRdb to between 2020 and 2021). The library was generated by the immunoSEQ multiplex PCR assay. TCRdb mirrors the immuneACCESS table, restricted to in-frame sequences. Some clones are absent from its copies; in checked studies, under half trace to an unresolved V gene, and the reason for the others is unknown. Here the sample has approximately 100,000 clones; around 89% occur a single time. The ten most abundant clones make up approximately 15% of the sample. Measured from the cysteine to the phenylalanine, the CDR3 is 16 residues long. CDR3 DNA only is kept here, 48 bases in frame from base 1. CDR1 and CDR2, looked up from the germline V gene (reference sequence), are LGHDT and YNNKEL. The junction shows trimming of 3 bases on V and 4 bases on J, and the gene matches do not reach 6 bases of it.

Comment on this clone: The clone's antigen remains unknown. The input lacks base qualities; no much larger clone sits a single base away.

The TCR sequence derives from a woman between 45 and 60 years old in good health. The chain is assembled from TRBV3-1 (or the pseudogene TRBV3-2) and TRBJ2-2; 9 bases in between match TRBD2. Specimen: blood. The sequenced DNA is TGTGCCAGCAGCCACCTAGCGGGAAAGGCCACCGGGGAGCTGTTTTTT. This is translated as CASSHLAGKATGELFF.